This T cell receptor beta chain was recorded in a study of blood T cell repertoires in COVID-19. CDR3 length: 12 residues. In germline, CDR1 is SGHNT, CDR2 YYREEE (reference sequence). The junction had 1 base not matched to a gene; V was cut back by 0 bases and J by 10 bases. Generated by immunoSEQ multiplex PCR, the TCRdb table keeps only in-frame clones and is missing some. Of roughly 270,000 clones detected, roughly 80% appear once; the ten largest clones hold 5%. The receptor was derived from a man in his forties who had been exposed to COVID-19. The sample comprised PBMCs or T cells enriched from blood (not recorded which). The chain has TRBV5-4 and TRBJ2-1; TRBD2 matches at 7 bases. In DNA, the CDR3 is TGTGCCAGCAGCTTGGACGGGAGGGAGCAGTTCTTC. Protein product: CASSLDGREQFF.